Listed here are 32 T cell receptor beta chains from one sample, sequenced in a study of T-cell memory formation after mild COVID-19. One entry per CDR3 protein, called by TCRdb with MiXCR from the 5' RACE reads. Of around 150,000 distinct CDR3 sequences in the sample, about 14% are singletons; the top ten hold 13% to 15%. Sequencing was carried out using PBMCs or a T cell subset sorted from them (not recorded which). These receptors all stem from an adult woman who had mild COVID-19 (a few samples of this study predate the infection). Cell type and time point are not known.

The chain is built from TRBV4-1 and TRBJ1-5; TRBD1 is a possible D gene (5 bases). Germline CDR1 is MGHRA and CDR2 is YSYEKL. Trimming took 4 bases from V and 7 from J, leaving 17 bases between them. The CDR3 runs 15 residues. CDR3 sequence reads: CASSLLLGESQPQHF. CDR3 nucleotides: TGCGCCAGCAGCCTCCTTTTGGGGGAGAGCCAGCCCCAGCATTTT.

This clonotype was detected a few times. The V and J genes are TRBV15 and TRBJ1-2; no definite D call. Trimming cost V 2 bases and J 1 base, with 11 bases left between them. In germline, CDR1 is LNHNV, CDR2 YYDKDF (reference sequence). The CDR3 spans 15 residues. The CDR3 reads CATSRYDGINYGYTF. Written as DNA, the CDR3 is TGTGCCACCAGCAGATACGACGGGATTAACTATGGCTACACCTTC.

The V and J genes are TRBV11-3 and TRBJ2-3; D gene ambiguous. The CDR3 sequence is 15 residues long. Trimming left V 7 bases short and J 0 bases short, with 14 bases between. The germline V gene has CDR1 SGHNT and CDR2 YENEEA. The CDR3 is CASTLDKLSTDTQYF. The CDR3 region has the DNA TGTGCCAGCACCTTGGATAAACTTAGCACAGATACGCAGTATTTT.

This chain links TRBV7-8 with TRBJ2-5; perhaps TRBD1 as D (6 bases). The CDR3 runs 12 residues. The V gene lost 8 bases and the J gene lost 5 bases, with 12 bases spanning the gap. The germline gives CDR1 SGHVS, CDR2 FQNEAQ. The CDR3 loop is CASAQGRETQYF. The CDR3 DNA sequence: TGTGCCAGCGCACAGGGACGGGAGACCCAGTACTTC. Based on the CDR3 plus reference TRBV7-8 and TRBJ2-5, the full variable domain is GAGVSQSPRYKVAKRGQDVALRCDPISGHVSLFWYQQALGQGPEFLTYFQNEAQLDKSGLPSDRFFAERPEGSVSTLKIQRTQQEDSAVYLCASAQGRETQYFGPGTRLLVL.

This clonotype has a handful of counts. The chain couples TRBV6-2 or TRBV6-3 to TRBJ1-1; D possibly corresponds to TRBD1 (6 bases). CDR3 length equals 11 residues. V was shortened by 6 bases and J by 10 bases, with 12 bases between the two germline ends. The V gene's germline CDR1 is MNHEY and CDR2 SVGEGT. DNA of the CDR3: TGTGCCAGCAGATTGGGACAAGGAGCTTTCTTT. Protein: CASRLGQGAFF.

V and J are TRBV6-4 and TRBJ2-3; D is unresolved. The CDR3 is 13 residues long. Per germline, CDR1 MRHNA and CDR2 SNTAGT. Deletions cut 2 bases from V and 1 base from J, with 4 bases between. The CDR3 sequence: CASSDGRTDTQYF. CDR3 in DNA: TGTGCCAGCAGTGACGGGCGCACAGATACGCAGTATTTT.

Remarks on this clonotype: One end of the junction varies from germline; a read error may be responsible. The chain carries TRBV30 and TRBJ2-7; the D gene could be TRBD1 or TRBD2 (5 bases each). This CDR3 has 11 residues. Germline V CDR1 and CDR2: GTSNPN, SVGIG (reference sequence). The CDR3 reads CSWSGDHEQYF. CDR3 sequence (DNA): TGTTCCTGGAGTGGGGACCACGAGCAGTACTTC.

V is TRBV7-9 and J is TRBJ2-5, with 10 positions matching TRBD2. V trimming: 1 base; J trimming: 2 bases; junction bases outside the gene matches: 4. This CDR3 region has 16 residues. Germline V gene data show CDR1 as SEHNR and CDR2 as FQNEAQ (reference sequence). CDR3 residues: CASSLGTSGRQETQYF. The CDR3 DNA reads TGTGCCAGCAGCTTAGGGACTAGCGGAAGACAAGAGACCCAGTACTTC. Full variable domain (outside the CDR3, taken from reference TRBV7-9 and TRBJ2-5): DTGVSQNPRHKITKRGQNVTFRCDPISEHNRLYWYRQTLGQGPEFLTYFQNEAQLEKSRLLSDRFSAERPKGSFSTLEIQRTEQGDSAMYLCASSLGTSGRQETQYFGPGTRLLVL.

The chain combines TRBV20-1 with TRBJ2-1; 8 bases are shared with TRBD1. Germline V gives CDR1 DFQATT, CDR2 SNEGSKA (reference sequence). The CDR3 spans 16 residues. The trim removed 0 bases at V and 5 bases at J, leaving 9 bases unmatched. The CDR3, as DNA: TGCAGTGCTAGAGATCCGTCGGACAGGGTGCACAATGAGCAGTTCTTC. This codes for CSARDPSDRVHNEQFF.

The sample holds a few counts of this clonotype. The rearrangement links TRBV5-1 to TRBJ2-5; D possibly uses TRBD1 or TRBD2 (5 bases each). The CDR3 has 17 residues. Trimming took off 0 bases at V and 0 bases at J, with 15 bases between the two ends. Germline V gene sequence: CDR1 SGHRS, CDR2 YFSETQ. CDR3 DNA: TGCGCCAGCAGCTTGGGGGCCGACCGGGACGACCAAGAGACCCAGTACTTC. It is translated as CASSLGADRDDQETQYF.

The V and J genes are TRBV3-1 and TRBJ2-1, with D possibly being TRBD1 (5 bases). The germline CDR1 and CDR2 sequences are LGHDT and YNNKEL (reference sequence). The ends were cut back, 4 bases at V and 15 bases at J, with 19 bases in the middle. The CDR3 is 13 amino acids. The CDR3: CASSPRPSSQGFF. The CDR3 bases are TGTGCCAGCAGCCCAAGACCCTCGAGCCAGGGGTTCTTC.

The chain is built from TRBV6-5 and TRBJ2-2; TRBD2 agrees at 11 bases. The CDR3 is 14 residues long. With V trimmed by 5 bases and J by 7 bases, 3 bases remained unmatched. From germline, CDR1 is MNHEY and CDR2 SVGAGI. The CDR3: CASSRLAGFGELFF. The CDR3 DNA reads as TGTGCCAGCAGTCGACTAGCGGGATTCGGGGAGCTGTTTTTT.

There are a few counts of this clonotype. The chain combines TRBV12-3 or TRBV12-4 with TRBJ1-2, with D hard to call. Trimming removed 6 bases from V and 4 bases from J, with 9 bases in between. The CDR3 spans 12 residues. The CDR3 here is CASSPTTYGYTF. As DNA, the CDR3 is TGTGCCAGCAGCCCTACCACCTATGGCTACACCTTC.

This clonotype was seen many times. The rearrangement joins TRBV30 to TRBJ1-5; no reliable D call. The length of the CDR3 is 13 residues. Germline-derived CDR1 and CDR2 are GTSNPN and SVGIG (reference sequence). V lost 0 bases and J 1 base, leaving 4 bases between the germline ends. The CDR3 is CAWSVQSNQPQHF. The CDR3 DNA follows: TGTGCCTGGAGTGTACAGAGCAATCAGCCCCAGCATTTT.

The chain employs TRBV29-1 and TRBJ2-7; D remains unclear. V was cut by 7 bases and J by 2 bases, with 12 bases left in between. CDR1 and CDR2 from the germline V gene are SQVTM and ANQGSEA. The CDR3 runs 12 residues. CDR3 in DNA: TGCAGCGCTGGGCGGCAGCCCTACGAGCAGTACTTC. This sequence encodes CSAGRQPYEQYF.

The chain joins TRBV7-3 to TRBJ2-7, with 7 bases fitting TRBD1. The V and J ends lost 6 bases and 2 bases, in that order; junction bases with no gene match: 16. Germline values: CDR1 SGHTA, CDR2 FQGTGA. The CDR3 length is 17 residues. For the CDR3, the DNA is TGTGCCAGCAGTTTTGGGCCCGTTCGGACAGGCCCCTACGAGCAGTACTTC. Its translation: CASSFGPVRTGPYEQYF.

This clonotype has just a few counts. The CDR3 bases are TGCAGCGTCGGGACAGGGGGGGTTGCAGATACGCAGTATTTT. Amino acid sequence: CSVGTGGVADTQYF. The chain has TRBV29-1 and TRBJ2-3; 11 bases match TRBD1. V lost 6 bases to trimming and J lost 4 bases; unmatched junction nucleotides: 6. Germline V gene data show CDR1 as SQVTM and CDR2 as ANQGSEA. The CDR3 is 14 residues long.

The genes are TRBV5-4 and TRBJ2-1; 7 bases line up with TRBD2. V trimming: 4 bases; J trimming: 2 bases; junction bases outside the gene matches: 3. CDR1 is SGHNT, CDR2 YYREEE, per germline (reference sequence). The length of the CDR3 is 14 residues. The CDR3: CASSLAEAYNEQFF. DNA of the CDR3: TGTGCCAGCAGCCTAGCGGAGGCCTACAATGAGCAGTTCTTC.

This rearrangement joins TRBV3-1 to TRBJ2-1; D not certain. This CDR3 region has 13 residues. From germline, CDR1 is LGHDT and CDR2 YNNKEL (reference sequence). V gave up 0 bases and J gave up 10 bases, with 10 bases separating them. The chain's CDR3 is CASSQDGRSEQFF. The CDR3, as DNA: TGTGCCAGCAGCCAAGATGGAAGGTCCGAGCAGTTCTTC.

The chain is built from TRBV2 and TRBJ1-5; TRBD1 matches at 8 bases. The germline V gene encodes CDR1 SNHLY and CDR2 FYNNEI. This CDR3 comprises 15 residues. Trimming cost V 6 bases and J 7 bases; bases outside gene matches: 11. CDR3 residues: CASRDFQGADQPQHF. CDR3 nucleotide sequence: TGTGCCAGCAGAGATTTCCAGGGGGCGGACCAGCCCCAGCATTTT.

The gene calls are TRBV5-1 and TRBJ1-1, with 11 bases identical to TRBD1. The CDR3 extends over 15 amino acids. Germline CDR1 is SGHRS and CDR2 is YFSETQ. V shed 4 bases, J shed 3 bases, and the junction held 5 bases outside the gene matches. The CDR3 sequence is CASSGQGQGDTEAFF. In nucleotides, the CDR3 is TGCGCCAGCAGCGGCCAGGGACAGGGGGACACTGAAGCTTTCTTT.

This sequence joins TRBV7-8 and TRBJ1-4, with D possibly matching TRBD1 (5 bases). This CDR3 has 14 residues. Trimming took 5 bases from V and 6 from J, leaving 13 bases between them. CDR1 and CDR2 (germline): SGHVS, FQNEAQ. The CDR3 DNA is TGTGCCAGCAGCGCGACAGAGGAGGATGAAAAACTGTTTTTT. Translating it yields CASSATEEDEKLFF.

The V call is TRBV15, the J call TRBJ2-7; a possible D gene is TRBD1 (5 bases). V was shortened by 0 bases and J by 4 bases, with 13 bases between the two germline ends. There are 15 residues in the CDR3. Germline-derived CDR1 and CDR2 are LNHNV and YYDKDF (reference sequence). The CDR3 sequence is CATSRDVRVEYEQYF. The CDR3 nucleotides are TGTGCCACCAGCAGAGACGTCAGGGTGGAGTACGAGCAGTACTTC.

The chain links TRBV6-5 to TRBJ2-2; a weak D match, TRBD1 (5 bases). The ends were cut back, 6 bases at V and 7 bases at J, with 15 bases in the middle. In germline, CDR1 is MNHEY, CDR2 SVGAGI. This CDR3 has 14 residues. The CDR3 protein is CASRGPGSGGELFF. The CDR3 region has the DNA TGTGCCAGCAGAGGTCCAGGGTCAGGCGGGGAGCTGTTTTTT.

This clonotype was seen more than once but under ten times. The rearrangement links TRBV20-1 to TRBJ1-1; D remains unclear. Trimming pared 4 bases from V and 7 bases from J, leaving 7 bases between. The germline CDR1 and CDR2 sequences are DFQATT and SNEGSKA (reference sequence). This CDR3 has 10 amino acids. CDR3 in amino acids: CSAKDLEAFF. CDR3 coding DNA: TGCAGTGCTAAGGACCTTGAAGCTTTCTTT.

This chain uses TRBV7-9 with TRBJ2-3; 9 bases line up with TRBD2. From germline, CDR1 is SEHNR and CDR2 FQNEAQ (reference sequence). The junction had 6 bases not matched to a gene; V was cut back by 6 bases and J by 2 bases. This CDR3 contains 15 residues. The CDR3, as DNA: TGTGCCAGCAGGGCGGGAGGGCCCCCCACAGATACGCAGTATTTT. Amino acid sequence: CASRAGGPPTDTQYF.

The rearrangement links TRBV20-1 to TRBJ1-2, with 7 positions matching TRBD1. V lost 2 bases to trimming and J lost 8 bases; unmatched junction nucleotides: 5. In germline, CDR1 is DFQATT, CDR2 SNEGSKA (reference sequence). The CDR3 has 12 residues. The CDR3 DNA sequence: TGCAGTGCTAGAAGACAGGGTAACGGCTACACCTTC. Translating gives CSARRQGNGYTF.

The rearrangement links TRBV7-8 to TRBJ2-1; 11 positions match TRBD2. Trimming at V came to 2 bases and at J to 4 bases, leaving 7 bases not matched to a gene. The CDR3 sequence is 17 residues long. Germline CDR1 and CDR2: SGHVS and FQNEAQ. CDR3 residues: CASSLRPLAGAYNEQFF. CDR3 in DNA: TGTGCCAGCAGCTTAAGACCACTAGCGGGAGCATACAATGAGCAGTTCTTC.

The chain combines TRBV15 with TRBJ2-5; D is perhaps TRBD2 (5 bases). The CDR3 runs to 17 residues. V dropped 0 bases and J dropped 5 bases, with 19 bases sitting between them. Germline values: CDR1 LNHNV, CDR2 YYDKDF (reference sequence). The CDR3 here is CATSREGWETSGETQYF. The DNA of the CDR3 is TGTGCCACCAGCAGAGAGGGGTGGGAAACTAGTGGGGAGACCCAGTACTTC. Based on the CDR3 plus reference TRBV15 and TRBJ2-5, the full variable domain is DAMVIQNPRYQVTQFGKPVTLSCSQTLNHNVMYWYQQKSSQAPKLLFHYYDKDFNNEADTPDNFQSRRPNTSFCFLDIRSPGLGDTAMYLCATSREGWETSGETQYFGPGTRLLVL.

The J gene is TRBJ2-7, the V gene TRBV7-9; 8 nucleotides agree with TRBD1. This CDR3 is 14 amino acids long. Germline V gene lookup returns CDR1 SEHNR and CDR2 FQNEAQ (reference sequence). With 7 bases clipped from V and 2 bases from J, the junction kept 7 bases outside the gene matches. CDR3 bases: TGTGCCAGCAACCCCATACAGGGGGCCTACGAGCAGTACTTC. It specifies CASNPIQGAYEQYF.

In its sample, this clonotype was seen a few times. This sequence joins TRBV3-1 and TRBJ1-1; D is ambiguous. Per germline, CDR1 LGHDT and CDR2 YNNKEL (reference sequence). V was clipped by 3 bases and J by 1 base, with 9 bases between them. This CDR3 contains 14 residues. Here the CDR3 reads CASSQLAGNTEAFF. In DNA, the CDR3 is TGTGCCAGCAGCCAGTTGGCGGGGAACACTGAAGCTTTCTTT. Using reference TRBV3-1 and TRBJ1-1 for the parts outside the CDR3, the full variable domain is DTAVSQTPKYLVTQMGNDKSIKCEQNLGHDTMYWYKQDSKKFLKIMFSYNNKELIINETVPNRFSPKSPDKAHLNLHINSLELGDSAVYFCASSQLAGNTEAFFGQGTRLTVV.

In its sample, this clonotype was seen a few times. J is TRBJ1-3 and V is TRBV2; D gene uncertain. V dropped 5 bases and J dropped 0 bases, with 8 bases sitting between them. CDR1 is SNHLY and CDR2 is FYNNEI in the germline V gene. The CDR3 consists of 14 residues. CDR3 sequence (DNA): TGTGCCAGCAGTTCCAGGAGCTCTGGAAACACCATATATTTT. Amino acids: CASSSRSSGNTIYF. The full variable domain, with the rest looked up from reference TRBV2 and TRBJ1-3, is EPEVTQTPSHQVTQMGQEVILRCVPISNHLYFYWYRQILGQKVEFLVSFYNNEISEKSEIFDDQFSVERPDGSNFTLKIRSTKLEDSAMYFCASSSRSSGNTIYFGEGSWLTVV.